These 6 T cell receptor beta chains were all obtained from the same sample, sequenced in a study of blood T cell repertoires in COVID-19. Sequencing used immunoSEQ multiplex PCR; TCRdb keeps in-frame clones, though not all of them. The sample has around 120,000 clones; under 80% are singletons. Sample: peripheral blood. The receptors stem from a man between 65 and 85 years old with active or convalescent COVID-19.

This chain's CDR3 is CASSLIRGKAEAFF. The CDR3 DNA sequence: TGTGCCAGCAGTTTGATCCGGGGAAAGGCTGAAGCTTTCTTT. The chain employs TRBV28 and TRBJ1-1; D is uncertain. Per germline, CDR1 MDHEN and CDR2 SYDVKM. The CDR3 contains 14 residues. The ends were cut back, 3 bases at V and 6 bases at J, with 14 bases in the middle.

This clone was detected only once. This sequence joins TRBV6-5 and TRBJ2-7; 10 nucleotides match TRBD2. The CDR3 covers 12 residues. CDR1 MNHEY and CDR2 SVGAGI come from the germline V gene. The J segment lost 4 bases and the V segment lost 8 bases, leaving 2 bases of the junction unmatched. CDR3 coding DNA: TGTGCCAGCTTTAGCGGGAGGTACGAGCAGTACTTC. Encoded protein: CASFSGRYEQYF.

The J gene is TRBJ2-7, the V gene TRBV19; the match to TRBD2 covers 11 bases. Trimming cost V 7 bases and J 0 bases; bases outside gene matches: 5. The V gene's germline CDR1 is LNHDA and CDR2 SQIVND (reference sequence). This CDR3 spans 15 amino acids. As DNA, the CDR3 is TGTGCCAGTAAACCCGGGACTAGCGGCTCCTACGAGCAGTACTTC. Translation gives CASKPGTSGSYEQYF. The full variable domain, completed using reference TRBV19 and TRBJ2-7, is DGGITQSPKYLFRKEGQNVTLSCEQNLNHDAMYWYRQDPGQGLRLIYYSQIVNDFQKGDIAEGYSVSREKKESFPLTVTSAQKNPTAFYLCASKPGTSGSYEQYFGPGTRLTVT.

This chain joins TRBV3-1 (or the pseudogene TRBV3-2) and TRBJ2-1; tentative D call: TRBD1 (6 bases). V lost 4 bases and J lost 0, with 10 bases in between. Germline CDR1 is LGHDT and CDR2 is YNNKEL (reference sequence). This CDR3 has 15 amino acids. The CDR3 nucleotides read TGTGCCAGCAGCCCCCGGGACAACTCCTACAATGAGCAGTTCTTC. Protein product: CASSPRDNSYNEQFF.

This clone was observed a handful of times. This chain joins TRBV29-1 and TRBJ1-2, with D maybe TRBD1 (6 bases). CDR1 and CDR2 (germline): SQVTM, ANQGSEA. Trimming stripped 5 bases from V and 5 bases from J, with 12 bases between. This CDR3 is built from 12 residues. The CDR3: CSVSAQGYGYTF. In DNA form, the CDR3 reads TGCAGCGTTTCGGCGCAGGGGTATGGCTACACCTTC.

The chain couples TRBV30 to TRBJ2-1; the match to TRBD1 covers 9 bases. CDR1 is GTSNPN, CDR2 SVGIG, per germline (reference sequence). J gave up 0 bases and V 2 bases, and 5 bases lay outside the gene matches. The CDR3 is 16 amino acids. The CDR3 region is CAWSPLTGGSYNEQFF. DNA of the CDR3: TGTGCCTGGAGTCCTCTGACAGGGGGCTCCTACAATGAGCAGTTCTTC. Using reference TRBV30 and TRBJ2-1 for the parts outside the CDR3, the full variable domain is SQTIHQWPATLVQPVGSPLSLECTVEGTSNPNLYWYRQAAGRGLQLLFYSVGIGQISSEVPQNLSASRPQDRQFILSSKKLLLSDSGFYLCAWSPLTGGSYNEQFFGPGTRLTVL.